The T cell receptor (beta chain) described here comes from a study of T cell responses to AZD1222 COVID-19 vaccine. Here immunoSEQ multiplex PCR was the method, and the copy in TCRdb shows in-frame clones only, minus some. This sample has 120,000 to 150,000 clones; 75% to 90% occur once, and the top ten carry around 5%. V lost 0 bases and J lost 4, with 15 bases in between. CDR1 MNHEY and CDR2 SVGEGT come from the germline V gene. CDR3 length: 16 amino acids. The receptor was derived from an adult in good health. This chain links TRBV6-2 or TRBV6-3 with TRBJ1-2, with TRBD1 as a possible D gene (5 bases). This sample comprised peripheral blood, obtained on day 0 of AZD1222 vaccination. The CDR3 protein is CASSYSYGWDGYGYTF. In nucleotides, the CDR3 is TGTGCCAGCAGTTACTCGTATGGCTGGGACGGCTATGGCTACACCTTC.